This passage covers 7 T cell receptor beta chains from one sample sequenced in a study of human T cells and chemical hapten exposure. TCRdb re-analysed the RACE reads in MiXCR, keeping a single row per CDR3 protein. This sample yields some 330,000 distinct CDR3 sequences, of which around 5.5% are seen a single time; around 8.6% belongs to the top ten. Time point indicated: pre-sensitization, week 0. The treatment: therapeutic diphenylcyclopropenone sensitization with weekly scalp DPC. The source was whole blood, collected in connection with sensitization to the hapten diphenylcyclopropenone (DPC). The receptors were gathered from a woman aged 18-29 years with alopecia areata. Some clones in this sample may be carry-over from other donors' samples.

With respect to this clonotype: This sequence may be a read error, since a much larger clone differs from it by one base. The chain links TRBV7-9 to TRBJ2-3, with 8 bases aligning to TRBD2. Trimming removed 5 bases from V and 5 bases from J; junction bases left unmatched: 6. Germline values: CDR1 SEHNR, CDR2 FQNEAQ (reference sequence). This CDR3 spans 14 amino acids. CDR3 DNA: TGTGCCAGCAGCCACGGACTAGCCCAAGATACGCAGTATTTT. It encodes CASSHGLAQDTQYF.

This clonotype was seen only a few times. The rearrangement uses TRBV20-1 and TRBJ2-7; D ambiguous. Looked up from germline, CDR1 is DFQATT and CDR2 is SNEGSKA (reference sequence). V lost 6 bases to trimming and J lost 4 bases, with 10 bases between them. CDR3 length equals 11 residues. Here the CDR3 reads CSAAFEYEQYF. Here the CDR3 DNA reads TGCAGTGCAGCCTTTGAATACGAGCAGTACTTC.

The V gene is TRBV29-1, the J gene TRBJ2-7, with a tentative D call TRBD1 (6 bases). The length of the CDR3 is 12 residues. Germline V gives CDR1 SQVTM, CDR2 ANQGSEA. The DNA of the CDR3 is TGCACGGCAGGGGACGGAACCTACGAGCAGTACTTC. Residues: CTAGDGTYEQYF.

There are a few counts of this clonotype. The chain couples TRBV6-5 to TRBJ1-3, with D possibly being TRBD1 (5 bases). Trimming took 6 bases from V and 2 from J, leaving 20 bases between them. Germline V gives CDR1 MNHEY, CDR2 SVGAGI. The CDR3 spans 17 residues. CDR3 DNA: TGTGCCAGCAGCCCTTCCTGGGGCCCGGGCCCTGGAAACACCATATATTTT. This encodes CASSPSWGPGPGNTIYF.

The chain employs TRBV7-2 and TRBJ2-3; 7 bases line up with TRBD1. V dropped 3 bases and J dropped 6; count of bases not matched to a gene: 9. This CDR3 has 15 amino acids. Germline V lookup: CDR1 SGHTA, CDR2 FQGNSA. The CDR3 region is CASSFGTAGSDTQYF. In DNA, the CDR3 is TGTGCCAGCAGCTTCGGGACAGCCGGGTCGGATACGCAGTATTTT.

CDR3 sequence reads: CSARGTGSTMMPYEQYF. The CDR3, as DNA: TGCAGTGCTAGAGGGACAGGATCTACTATGATGCCCTACGAGCAGTACTTC. The chain combines TRBV20-1 with TRBJ2-7, with 7 positions matching TRBD1. Per germline, CDR1 DFQATT and CDR2 SNEGSKA (reference sequence). J lost 2 bases, V lost 1 base, and 14 bases had no gene match. This CDR3 comprises 17 residues.

The rearrangement links TRBV18 to TRBJ1-2; the D is unclear. Germline CDR1 is KGHSH and CDR2 is LQKENI. The CDR3 has 15 residues. V lost 6 bases and J 4 bases, leaving 18 bases between the germline ends. CDR3 sequence (DNA): TGTGCCAGCTCCCCAGGCCAGAACCTAATCTATGGCTACACCTTC. This translates into CASSPGQNLIYGYTF.